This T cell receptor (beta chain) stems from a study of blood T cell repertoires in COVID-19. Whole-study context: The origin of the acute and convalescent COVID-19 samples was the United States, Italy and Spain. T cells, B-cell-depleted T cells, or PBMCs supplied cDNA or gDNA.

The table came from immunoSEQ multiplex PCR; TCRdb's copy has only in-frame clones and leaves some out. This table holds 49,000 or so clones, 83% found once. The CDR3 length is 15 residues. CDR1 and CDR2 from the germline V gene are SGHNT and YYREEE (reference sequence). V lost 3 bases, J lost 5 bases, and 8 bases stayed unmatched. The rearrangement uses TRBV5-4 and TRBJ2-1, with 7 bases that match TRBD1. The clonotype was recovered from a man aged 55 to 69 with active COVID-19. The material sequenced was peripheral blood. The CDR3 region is CASSSAGTANNEQFF. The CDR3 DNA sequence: TGTGCCAGCAGCTCCGCCGGGACAGCGAACAATGAGCAGTTCTTC.